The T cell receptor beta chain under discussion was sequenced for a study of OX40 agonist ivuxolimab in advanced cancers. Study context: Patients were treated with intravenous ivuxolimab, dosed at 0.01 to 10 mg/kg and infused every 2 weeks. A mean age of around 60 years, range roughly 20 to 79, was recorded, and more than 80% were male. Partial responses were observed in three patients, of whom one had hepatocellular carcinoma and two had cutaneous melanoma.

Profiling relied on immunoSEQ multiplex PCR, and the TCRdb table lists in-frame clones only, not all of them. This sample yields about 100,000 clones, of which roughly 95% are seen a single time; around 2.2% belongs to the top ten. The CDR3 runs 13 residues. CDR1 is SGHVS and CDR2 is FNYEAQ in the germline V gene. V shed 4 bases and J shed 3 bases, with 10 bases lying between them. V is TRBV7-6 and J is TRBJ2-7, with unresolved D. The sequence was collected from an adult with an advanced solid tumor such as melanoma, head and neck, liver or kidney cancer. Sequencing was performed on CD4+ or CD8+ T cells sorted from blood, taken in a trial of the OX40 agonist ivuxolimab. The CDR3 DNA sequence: TGTGCCAGCAGCTCCCAGGACGGCTACGAGCAGTACTTC. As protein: CASSSQDGYEQYF.